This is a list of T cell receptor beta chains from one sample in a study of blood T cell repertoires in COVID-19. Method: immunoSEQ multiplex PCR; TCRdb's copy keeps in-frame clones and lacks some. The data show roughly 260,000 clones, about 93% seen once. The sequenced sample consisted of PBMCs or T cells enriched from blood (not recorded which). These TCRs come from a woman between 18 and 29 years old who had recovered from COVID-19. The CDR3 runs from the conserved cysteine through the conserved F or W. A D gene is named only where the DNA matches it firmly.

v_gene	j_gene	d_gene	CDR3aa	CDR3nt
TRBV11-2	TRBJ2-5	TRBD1	CASSPGTGGWETQYF	TGTGCCAGCAGCCCGGGGACAGGGGGCTGGGAGACCCAGTACTTC
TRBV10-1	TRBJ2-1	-	CASRAGRTVFF	TGCGCCAGCAGGGCGGGACGGACCGTTTTCTTC
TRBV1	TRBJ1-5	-	CTSSQAPRFTEPQHF	TGCACCAGCAGCCAAGCCCCCCGTTTTACAGAGCCCCAGCATTTT
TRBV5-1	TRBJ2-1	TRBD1	CASAGTVPYNEQFF	TGCGCCAGCGCAGGGACAGTCCCCTACAATGAGCAGTTCTTC
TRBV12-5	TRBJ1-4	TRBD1	CASGRIPKDRGEVLTNEKLFF	TGTGCTAGTGGTCGGATTCCTAAGGACAGGGGGGAGGTATTAACTAATGAAAAACTGTTTTTT
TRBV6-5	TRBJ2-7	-	CASRRGYEQYF	TGTGCCAGCAGGAGGGGGTACGAGCAGTACTTC
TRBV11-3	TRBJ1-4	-	CASSLVPARALFF	TGTGCCAGCAGCTTAGTCCCGGCCAGGGCCCTGTTTTTT
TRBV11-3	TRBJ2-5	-	CASSSRAETQYF	TGTGCCAGCAGTTCCAGGGCGGAGACCCAGTACTTC
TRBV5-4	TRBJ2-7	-	CASSARAGYEQYF	TGTGCCAGCTCCGCACGGGCGGGGTACGAGCAGTACTTC
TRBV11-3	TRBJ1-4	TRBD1	CASSSGTGGSELFF	TGTGCCAGCAGCTCCGGGACAGGGGGCTCGGAACTGTTTTTT
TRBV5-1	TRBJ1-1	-	CASSLERVDTEAFF	TGCGCCAGCAGCTTGGAAAGAGTGGACACTGAAGCTTTCTTT
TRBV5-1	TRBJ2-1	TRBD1	CASRDRGGYNEQFF	TGCGCCAGCCGCGACAGGGGTGGGTACAATGAGCAGTTCTTC
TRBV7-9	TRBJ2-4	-	CASSGGAILAKNIQYF	TGTGCCAGCTCTGGCGGGGCCATCCTAGCCAAAAACATTCAGTACTTC
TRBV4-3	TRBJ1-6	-	CASSQGAKVRSPLHF	TGCGCCAGCAGCCAAGGGGCCAAGGTACGTTCACCCCTCCACTTT
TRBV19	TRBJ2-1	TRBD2	CASSIGPGGQKFF	TGTGCCAGTAGTATAGGCCCGGGGGGTCAGAAGTTCTTC
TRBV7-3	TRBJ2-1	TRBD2	CASSLRLAGYNEQFF	TGTGCCAGCAGCCTTCGACTAGCGGGGTACAATGAGCAGTTCTTC